The rows below give T cell receptor beta chains drawn from one sample of a study of shared clonotypes between healthy human individuals. Sequenced by immunoSEQ multiplex PCR; TCRdb stores in-frame clones only, minus some. The sample records 2.3 million or so clones, 85% to 95% being singletons. Sequencing was performed on naive CD4+ T cells from PBMCs. These receptors originate from a man aged 18 to 35 in good health. Some clones in this sample may be carry-over from other donors' samples. Each CDR3 is given with its conserved first and last residue. D genes are given only for firm matches. Only part of the rows carry a size: once, few, many, or a class if the clone is expanded.

V,size,J,length,D,CDR3,DNA
TRBV6-5,NA,TRBJ1-2,16,NA,CASSYLSSQTTYGYTF,TGTGCCAGCAGTTACTTAAGCTCGCAGACTACTTATGGCTACACCTTC
TRBV4-1,NA,TRBJ2-3,16,NA,CASSHAARGGTDTQYF,TGCGCCAGCAGCCATGCAGCTAGGGGGGGCACAGATACGCAGTATTTT
TRBV5-8,NA,TRBJ2-7,14,TRBD2,CASSFTSGPYEQYF,TGTGCCAGCAGCTTCACTAGCGGCCCCTACGAGCAGTACTTC
TRBV28,NA,TRBJ2-7,14,TRBD1,CASSGQGAFYEQYF,TGTGCCAGCAGTGGACAGGGGGCCTTCTACGAGCAGTACTTC
TRBV6-6,NA,TRBJ2-1,15,NA,CASTQRAPIWDEQFF,TGTGCCAGCACCCAGCGGGCCCCCATATGGGATGAGCAGTTCTTC
TRBV6-5,NA,TRBJ1-2,16,NA,CASSYDRLGSNYGYTF,TGTGCCAGCAGTTACGATCGGCTTGGATCAAACTATGGCTACACCTTC
TRBV18,NA,TRBJ2-6,15,NA,CASSRDTSGANVLTF,TGTGCCAGCTCCCGGGACACTTCTGGGGCCAACGTCCTGACTTTC
TRBV5-4,NA,TRBJ2-1,16,TRBD1,CASRLDRGASYNEQFF,TGTGCCAGCAGGTTGGACAGGGGGGCCTCCTACAATGAGCAGTTCTTC
TRBV7-8,NA,TRBJ2-3,15,TRBD1,CASSQDRVFGDTQYF,TGTGCCAGCAGCCAGGACAGGGTGTTTGGAGATACGCAGTATTTT
TRBV19,once,TRBJ2-7,15,TRBD2,CASSISSGSSYEQYF,TGTGCCAGTAGTATATCCAGCGGGAGTTCGTACGAGCAGTACTTC
TRBV5-5,NA,TRBJ1-2,14,NA,CASSWSPRGYGYTF,TGTGCCAGCAGCTGGTCCCCCAGGGGTTATGGCTACACCTTC
TRBV28,NA,TRBJ2-7,14,NA,CASTLALRGSEQYF,TGTGCCAGCACTTTGGCCCTACGTGGAAGCGAGCAGTACTTC
TRBV10-2,NA,TRBJ1-1,13,TRBD1,CASTWLDRGEAFF,TGCGCCAGCACTTGGTTAGACAGGGGCGAAGCTTTCTTT
TRBV28,NA,TRBJ1-1,15,TRBD1,CASSKRDSLNTEAFF,TGTGCCAGCAGTAAGAGGGACAGCCTGAACACTGAAGCTTTCTTT
TRBV18,NA,TRBJ2-3,18,NA,CASSSRGAFQHSTDTQYF,TGTGCCAGCTCATCCAGAGGGGCGTTCCAACATAGCACAGATACGCAGTATTTT
TRBV5-1,once,TRBJ2-1,14,TRBD1,CASSPGTANNEQFF,TGCGCCAGCAGCCCCGGGACAGCTAACAATGAGCAGTTCTTC
TRBV7-9,NA,TRBJ2-2,17,TRBD2,CASSLAQGLAGAGELFF,TGTGCCAGCAGCTTAGCCCAAGGGCTAGCGGGAGCCGGGGAGCTGTTTTTT
TRBV10-1,NA,TRBJ2-5,13,NA,CASRWGSSRTQYF,TGCGCCAGCCGGTGGGGGTCTTCTCGGACCCAGTACTTC
TRBV6-1,NA,TRBJ2-7,13,TRBD2,CASSLAGAGEQYF,TGTGCCAGCAGTCTAGCGGGAGCTGGCGAGCAGTACTTC
TRBV28,NA,TRBJ1-5,15,TRBD1,CASSLGQGDHQPQHF,TGTGCCAGCAGTTTAGGGCAGGGGGACCATCAGCCCCAGCATTTT
TRBV20-1,NA,TRBJ2-7,10,NA,CSALRYEQYF,TGCAGTGCTTTAAGATACGAGCAGTACTTC
TRBV5-1,NA,TRBJ1-2,11,TRBD1,CASSADREPTF,TGCGCCAGCAGCGCGGACAGGGAGCCCACCTTC
TRBV5-1,NA,TRBJ2-7,16,TRBD1,CASSLWVTGGTYEQYF,TGCGCCAGCAGCTTGTGGGTGACAGGGGGGACCTACGAGCAGTACTTC
TRBV6-5,once,TRBJ2-1,15,TRBD2,CASSYKPSGTSEQFF,TGTGCCAGCAGTTACAAACCGTCAGGGACTAGTGAGCAGTTCTTC
TRBV18,NA,TRBJ2-4,17,NA,CASSPPYQGHQGNIQYF,TGTGCCAGCTCACCACCTTATCAGGGGCATCAGGGAAACATTCAGTACTTC
TRBV7-9,NA,TRBJ1-1,14,NA,CASSLIRGNAEAFF,TGTGCCAGCAGCTTAATCCGGGGAAATGCCGAAGCTTTCTTT
TRBV5-1,NA,TRBJ2-3,15,TRBD2,CASSATLPGGNTQYF,TGCGCCAGCAGCGCAACTCTGCCGGGAGGGAATACGCAGTATTTT
TRBV11-2,NA,TRBJ1-3,15,NA,CASSLEAFSGNTIYF,TGTGCCAGCAGCTTAGAGGCGTTCTCTGGAAACACCATATATTTT
TRBV4-2,NA,TRBJ2-7,16,TRBD1,CASSHLGQGEAYEQYF,TGTGCCAGCAGCCATCTCGGACAGGGGGAGGCCTACGAGCAGTACTTC
TRBV27,NA,TRBJ2-1,15,NA,CASSLPGLGNNEQFF,TGTGCCAGCAGTTTACCAGGACTGGGGAACAATGAGCAGTTCTTC
TRBV29-1,NA,TRBJ1-5,14,TRBD1,CSVGGQGASQPQHF,TGCAGCGTTGGGGGACAGGGGGCTAGTCAGCCCCAGCATTTT
TRBV19,NA,TRBJ1-3,16,NA,CASSIESSGRANTIYF,TGTGCCAGTAGTATTGAATCTTCAGGAAGGGCGAACACCATATATTTT
TRBV28,NA,TRBJ2-7,16,NA,CASSLHAGSGPYEQYF,TGTGCCAGCAGTCTTCATGCGGGCAGCGGTCCGTACGAGCAGTACTTC
TRBV30,NA,TRBJ1-5,14,TRBD1,CAWSHRDSDQPQHF,TGTGCCTGGAGTCACCGGGACAGTGATCAGCCCCAGCATTTT
TRBV30,once,TRBJ1-5,13,NA,CAWRKSSNQPQHF,TGTGCCTGGAGAAAAAGTAGCAATCAGCCCCAGCATTTT
TRBV5-6,once,TRBJ2-1,15,TRBD1,CASSQGTGGWNEQFF,TGTGCCAGCAGCCAGGGGACAGGGGGCTGGAATGAGCAGTTCTTC
TRBV30,NA,TRBJ2-1,15,TRBD2,CAWIRGLAGTSEQFF,TGTGCCTGGATCCGAGGACTAGCGGGGACAAGTGAGCAGTTCTTC
TRBV19,NA,TRBJ1-2,13,TRBD1,CASRAQGAHGYTF,TGTGCCAGTAGGGCACAGGGGGCGCATGGCTACACCTTC
TRBV5-1,NA,TRBJ2-5,14,NA,CASSLEGSQETQYF,TGCGCCAGCAGCTTGGAAGGGAGCCAAGAGACCCAGTACTTC
TRBV7-9,NA,TRBJ2-5,13,NA,CASSLAGDETQYF,TGTGCCAGCAGCTTAGCGGGAGACGAGACCCAGTACTTC
TRBV27,NA,TRBJ2-7,15,NA,CASSFSWPTGDEQYF,TGTGCCAGCAGTTTCTCGTGGCCTACCGGGGACGAGCAGTACTTC